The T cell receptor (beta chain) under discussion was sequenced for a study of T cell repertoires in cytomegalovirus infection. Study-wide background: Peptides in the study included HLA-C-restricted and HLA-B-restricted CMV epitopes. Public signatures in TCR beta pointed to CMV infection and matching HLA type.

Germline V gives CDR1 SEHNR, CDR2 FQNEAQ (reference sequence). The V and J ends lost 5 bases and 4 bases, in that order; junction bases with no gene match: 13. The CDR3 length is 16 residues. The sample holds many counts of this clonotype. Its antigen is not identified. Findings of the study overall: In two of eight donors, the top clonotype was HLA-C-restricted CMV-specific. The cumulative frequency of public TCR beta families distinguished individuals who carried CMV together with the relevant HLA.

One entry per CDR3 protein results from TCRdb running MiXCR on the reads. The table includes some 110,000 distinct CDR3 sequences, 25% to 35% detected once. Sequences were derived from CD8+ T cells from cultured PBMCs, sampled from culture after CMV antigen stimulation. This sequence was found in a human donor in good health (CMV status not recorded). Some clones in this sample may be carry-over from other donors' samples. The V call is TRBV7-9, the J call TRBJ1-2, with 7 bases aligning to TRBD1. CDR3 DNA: TGTGCCAGCAGCCGAATCAACAGGGGCGGTGGCTATGGCTACACCTTC. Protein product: CASSRINRGGGYGYTF.